This TCR beta chain originates from a study of HIV-infected patients and healthy controls. Whole-study results and caveats: During therapy, HIV-associated CDR3s fell significantly in frequency, while CMV-associated CDR3s did not change significantly.

cDNA was made from roughly 470 ng RNA using alpha and beta constant primers. Separate chain-specific third strand synthesis with multiplexing indices produced the alpha and beta libraries. In TCRdb, the 5' RACE reads were re-called with MiXCR into one record per CDR3 protein. The table has roughly 4,200 distinct CDR3 sequences, about an eighth seen once. The repertoire came from unfractionated whole blood and reflected all unsorted peripheral T cells. By its share, this clonotype is medium-sized. Antigen specificity is unknown. CDR1 is SGHTA and CDR2 is FQGTGA in the germline V gene. The trim removed 2 bases at V and 1 base at J, leaving 6 bases unmatched. This CDR3 is built from 16 residues.

The rearrangement joins TRBV7-3 to TRBJ2-3; TRBD2 agrees at 7 bases. Material: blood, obtained before antiretroviral therapy. This TCR was sampled from an adult with HIV infection. The CDR3 DNA follows: TGTGCCAGCAGCTTAGGAGGCGGGAGTGGCACAGATACGCAGTATTTT. Residues: CASSLGGGSGTDTQYF. Full variable domain (rest looked up from reference TRBV7-3 and TRBJ2-3): GAGVSQTPSNKVTEKGKYVELRCDPISGHTALYWYRQSLGQGPEFLIYFQGTGAADDSGLPNDRFFAVRPEGSVSTLKIQRTERGDSAVYLCASSLGGGSGTDTQYFGPGTRLTVL.